Reported below is one T cell receptor (beta chain). Its specificity is not known. Every individual TCR cDNA molecule carried its own unique molecular identifier, which allowed correction of PCR and sequencing errors. TCRdb reanalysed the 5' RACE reads using MiXCR and keeps one entry per CDR3 protein. The sample records just under 95,000 distinct CDR3 sequences, about 12% being singletons. The germline V gene has CDR1 DFQATT and CDR2 SNEGSKA (reference sequence). V dropped 3 bases and J dropped 2 bases, with 14 bases sitting between them. The CDR3 loop spans 15 amino acids. The data are from a study of spatial heterogeneity in lung cancer. Study in general: Sequencing consistently turned up more beta-chain sequences than alpha-chain sequences.

Specified time point: sample taken at primary tumor resection. Study-wide results and caveats: Ubiquitous, expanded tumor-derived TCRs were more frequently observed in blood at resection than at follow-up.

V is TRBV20-1 and J is TRBJ2-4; D unresolved. Sequencing was performed on PBMCs, taken at surgery. The receptor was derived from a male donor with early-stage non-small cell lung cancer. This CDR3 is CSASSGSLTKNIQYF. The CDR3 DNA follows: TGCAGTGCTAGTTCAGGCTCCCTAACCAAAAACATTCAGTACTTC.